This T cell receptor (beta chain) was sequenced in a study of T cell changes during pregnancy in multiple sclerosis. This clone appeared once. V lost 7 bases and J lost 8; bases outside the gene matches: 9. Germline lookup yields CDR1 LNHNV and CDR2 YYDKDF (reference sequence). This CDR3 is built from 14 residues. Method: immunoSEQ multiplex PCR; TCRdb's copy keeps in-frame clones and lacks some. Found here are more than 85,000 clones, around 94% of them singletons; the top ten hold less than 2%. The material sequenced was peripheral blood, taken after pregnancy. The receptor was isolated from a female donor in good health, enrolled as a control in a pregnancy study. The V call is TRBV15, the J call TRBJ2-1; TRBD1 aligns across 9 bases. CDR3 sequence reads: CATNGGQGLYEQFF. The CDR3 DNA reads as TGTGCCACCAACGGGGGACAGGGTCTGTATGAGCAGTTCTTC. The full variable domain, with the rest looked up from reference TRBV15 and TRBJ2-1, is DAMVIQNPRYQVTQFGKPVTLSCSQTLNHNVMYWYQQKSSQAPKLLFHYYDKDFNNEADTPDNFQSRRPNTSFCFLDIRSPGLGDTAMYLCATNGGQGLYEQFFGPGTRLTVL.